These 10 T cell receptor beta chains originate from one sample sequenced in a study of T cells after posttransplantation cyclophosphamide. Data came from immunoSEQ multiplex PCR; TCRdb stores just in-frame clones and leaves some out. The profile shows under 50,000 clones, about 92% of them singletons. A marrow graft followed busulfan-fludarabine conditioning, with cyclophosphamide on days +3 and +4. Sequenced here: PBMCs, sampled 55 to 70 days after allogeneic stem cell transplant with posttransplant cyclophosphamide. The receptors stem from a male patient aged 60-70 years who received an allogeneic stem cell transplant from a related donor and was CMV-positive. Among the T cells, some may be from the graft donor.

The chain carries TRBV30 and TRBJ2-2; the D gene is possibly TRBD1 (5 bases). Germline V gene sequence: CDR1 GTSNPN, CDR2 SVGIG (reference sequence). CDR3 length: 14 residues. The germline V and J ends were trimmed by 1 base and 5 bases, with 11 bases remaining between them. CDR3 in DNA: TGTGCCTGGAGTGAGGGGCAAGTAACCGGGGAGCTGTTTTTT. This codes for CAWSEGQVTGELFF.

The CDR3 DNA reads as TGTGCCAGCTCACCGAGGAACACTGAAGCTTTCTTT. The encoded protein is CASSPRNTEAFF. The V call is TRBV18, the J call TRBJ1-1; D is undetermined. CDR1 is KGHSH, CDR2 LQKENI, per germline. The V end lost 3 bases, the J end lost 1 base, and 3 bases lay between the germline ends. CDR3 length equals 12 residues.

Details on this clone: A junction end diverges from the germline sequence, so it may reflect a read error. This chain connects TRBV11-2 to TRBJ1-2, with unresolved D. The CDR3 consists of 12 residues. The germline V gene has CDR1 SGHAT and CDR2 FQNNGV. The CDR3 is CASSLQSAGTTF. As DNA, the CDR3 is TGTGCCAGCAGCTTACAGTCTGCTGGTACCACATTC.

This chain joins TRBV6-5 and TRBJ1-4; 7 bases match TRBD1. Germline values: CDR1 MNHEY, CDR2 SVGAGI. The junction had 9 bases not matched to a gene; V was cut back by 0 bases and J by 8 bases. The CDR3 is made up of 16 amino acids. CDR3 sequence reads: CASSYSVQGDGEKLFF. DNA of the CDR3: TGTGCCAGCAGTTACTCGGTTCAGGGGGACGGGGAAAAACTGTTTTTT.

The chain employs TRBV5-1 and TRBJ1-4; D might be TRBD1 (5 bases). Germline V gives CDR1 SGHRS, CDR2 YFSETQ. Trimming cost V 10 bases and J 8 bases, with 9 bases left between them. This CDR3 spans 10 amino acids. The CDR3 DNA reads as TGCGCCCCGGGGGGGGAAAAACTGTTTTTT. Its translation is CAPGGEKLFF.

The chain employs TRBV7-9 and TRBJ2-1, with D perhaps matching TRBD2 (6 bases). V was clipped by 5 bases and J by 5 bases, with 13 bases between them. The CDR3 is 14 residues long. Germline V gene data show CDR1 as SEHNR and CDR2 as FQNEAQ (reference sequence). As DNA, the CDR3 is TGTGCCAGCAGCCTAGGGACTGAAGACAATGAGCAGTTCTTC. This translates into CASSLGTEDNEQFF.

V is TRBV14 and J is TRBJ1-2; 9 nucleotides match TRBD1. V lost 0 bases and J lost 3; bases outside the gene matches: 2. Germline V lookup: CDR1 SGHDN, CDR2 FVKESK. The CDR3 has 15 residues. The CDR3 here is CASSQEGTGHYGYTF. CDR3 DNA: TGTGCCAGCAGCCAAGAAGGGACAGGGCACTATGGCTACACCTTC.

The chain uses TRBV28 and TRBJ1-4, with no clear D. CDR1 MDHEN and CDR2 SYDVKM come from the germline V gene. CDR3 size: 14 residues. V was shortened by 6 bases and J by 8 bases, with 16 bases between the two germline ends. The CDR3 DNA sequence: TGTGCCAGCAGCCTTCCGGGCCGGGGAGAAAAACTGTTTTTT. This sequence encodes CASSLPGRGEKLFF.

There are a few counts of this clone. J is TRBJ2-1 and V is TRBV11-2, with D possibly TRBD1 on 5 matching bases. Germline CDR1 and CDR2: SGHAT and FQNNGV. The CDR3 consists of 12 residues. V was shortened by 2 bases and J by 10 bases, with 9 bases between the two germline ends. This CDR3 reads CASSLSRQEQFF. CDR3 DNA sequence: TGTGCCAGCAGCTTATCGAGACAGGAGCAGTTCTTC.

In this sample, this clone turned up a few times. The rearrangement joins TRBV7-8 to TRBJ1-1; TRBD1 matches at 7 bases. Per the germline V gene, CDR1 is SGHVS and CDR2 is FQNEAQ. V trimming: 5 bases; J trimming: 1 base; junction bases outside the gene matches: 4. The CDR3 contains 14 residues. Here the CDR3 DNA reads TGTGCCAGCAGCAACCGACAGGGGAACACTGAAGCTTTCTTT. It encodes CASSNRQGNTEAFF.